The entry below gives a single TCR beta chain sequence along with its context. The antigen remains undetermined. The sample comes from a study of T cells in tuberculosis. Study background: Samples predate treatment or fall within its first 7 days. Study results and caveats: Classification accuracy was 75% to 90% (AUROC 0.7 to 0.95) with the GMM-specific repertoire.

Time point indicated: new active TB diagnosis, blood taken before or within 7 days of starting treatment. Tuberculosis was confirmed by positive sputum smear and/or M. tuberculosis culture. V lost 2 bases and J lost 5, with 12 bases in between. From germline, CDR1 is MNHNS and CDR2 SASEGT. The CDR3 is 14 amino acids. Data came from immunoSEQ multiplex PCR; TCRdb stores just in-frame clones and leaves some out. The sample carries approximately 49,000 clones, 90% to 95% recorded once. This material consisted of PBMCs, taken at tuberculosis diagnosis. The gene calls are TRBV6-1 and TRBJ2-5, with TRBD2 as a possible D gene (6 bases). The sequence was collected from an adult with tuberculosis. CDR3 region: CASSEQARGETQYF. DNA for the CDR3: TGTGCCAGCAGTGAACAGGCTCGGGGGGAGACCCAGTACTTC.